This T cell receptor (beta chain) came from a study of T cells in Graves' hyperthyroidism and ophthalmopathy. Germline assignment: CDR1 SGHVS and CDR2 FQNEAQ. Trimming removed 0 bases at V and 1 base at J, with 10 bases between. The CDR3 has 15 residues. Study-level points and caveats: The model made its ophthalmopathy prediction, and onset followed a median approximately 6 months later.

Amplification yielded TCR beta CDR3 regions, with RNA transcripts as the source. The study used the HTBI primer set for a first-round RT-PCR of the TCR CDR3. MiXCR, applied by TCRdb to the multiplex PCR reads, yields one record per CDR3 protein. The repertoire has a few hundred thousand distinct CDR3 sequences, around 15% of them found once; the top ten carry approximately 14%. Lactation, pregnancy, other autoimmune disease or uncontrolled infection led to exclusion of patients. Clinical symptoms, serum thyroxine, TRAb, thyroid ultrasound and orbital computed tomography informed diagnoses. This clonotype came up a few times. Its matching antigen is unknown.

The source is a woman aged 40 to 55 with Graves' hyperthyroidism. Sequencing was done on a sample of blood. The chain uses TRBV7-8 and TRBJ2-7; unclear D gene. Here the CDR3 DNA reads TGTGCCAGCAGCTTAGCTCCGGCGGCGTCCTACGAGCAGTACTTC. It yields the protein CASSLAPAASYEQYF.